The sample holds one count of the clone carrying this T cell receptor beta chain. The data derive from a study of shared T cell receptors in the human thymus. Sequenced by immunoSEQ multiplex PCR; TCRdb stores in-frame clones only, minus some. Of about 380,000 clones in the sample, over 90% were seen once. This TCR derives from a human donor. Sequencing was carried out using thymocytes.

This CDR3 reads CASSGQVNTEAFF. CDR3 in DNA: TGTGCCAGCAGCGGACAGGTTAACACTGAAGCTTTCTTT. V and J are TRBV6-6 and TRBJ1-1; 7 bases map to TRBD1. J was trimmed by 2 bases and V by 6 bases; bases with no gene match: 3. From germline, CDR1 is MNHNY and CDR2 SVGAGI (reference sequence). The length of the CDR3 is 13 residues.